The clone carrying this T cell receptor (beta chain) was observed a handful of times. The entry originates in a study of T cells in narcolepsy. V trimming: 3 bases; J trimming: 4 bases; junction bases outside the gene matches: 3. Germline CDR1 and CDR2: SGHKS and YYEKEE (reference sequence). This CDR3 spans 13 amino acids. Profiled with immunoSEQ multiplex PCR; TCRdb holds only in-frame clones, not every one. The sample consists of 30,000 or so clones, 79% of them appearing once. The TCR was taken from a human donor in good health. The specimen sequenced was memory (CD45RA-) CD4+ T cells from blood. This chain connects TRBV5-5 to TRBJ2-5, with 7 bases lining up with TRBD1. The CDR3, as DNA: TGTGCCAGCAGCTCGGGACAGAGAGAGACCCAGTACTTC. As protein: CASSSGQRETQYF. Full variable domain (outside the CDR3, taken from reference TRBV5-5 and TRBJ2-5): DAGVTQSPTHLIKTRGQQVTLRCSPISGHKSVSWYQQVLGQGPQFIFQYYEKEERGRGNFPDRFSARQFPNYSSELNVNALLLGDSALYLCASSSGQRETQYFGPGTRLLVL.